A single sample is the source of the 13 T cell receptor beta chains below, sequenced in a study of CD8 T cells in ankylosing spondylitis. TCRdb recomputed calls from the 5' RACE reads with MiXCR, one row per CDR3 protein. The sample lists more than 600,000 distinct CDR3 sequences, under 20% occurring once. Study-wide findings and caveats: Several highly homologous variants made up a TCR beta motif, and this motif appeared characteristic of ankylosing spondylitis blood.

These receptors have no identified antigens. Sequences were obtained from blood, either unsorted or a sorted T cell fraction (not recorded which). All receptors derive from a male donor with ankylosing spondylitis.

This clonotype was counted at least ten times. V and J are TRBV27 and TRBJ1-2, with a possible D match to TRBD1 (5 bases). CDR1 and CDR2 from the germline V gene are MNHEY and SMNVEV (reference sequence). This CDR3 comprises 14 residues. Trimming shortened V by 3 bases and J by 4 bases, and 12 bases separated the two germline ends. This CDR3 is CASSFFGAGYGYTF. The DNA for the CDR3 is TGTGCCAGCAGTTTTTTCGGGGCGGGCTATGGCTACACCTTC.

The chain couples TRBV13 to TRBJ2-5, with TRBD1 identical over 7 bases. Germline loops: CDR1 PRHDT, CDR2 FYEKMQ (reference sequence). The J segment lost 3 bases and the V segment lost 5 bases, leaving 6 bases of the junction unmatched. CDR3 size: 14 residues. CDR3 nucleotide sequence: TGTGCCAGCAGCAAAGGGGACAGAGAAGAGACCCAGTACTTC. Translation gives CASSKGDREETQYF. Based on the CDR3 plus reference TRBV13 and TRBJ2-5, the full variable domain is AAGVIQSPRHLIKEKRETATLKCYPIPRHDTVYWYQQGPGQDPQFLISFYEKMQSDKGSIPDRFSAQQFSDYHSELNMSSLELGDSALYFCASSKGDREETQYFGPGTRLLVL.

This clonotype was found once. V and J are TRBV10-3 and TRBJ1-2; TRBD1 might be the D (6 bases). Germline lookup yields CDR1 ENHRY and CDR2 SYGVKD. CDR3 size: 17 residues. The germline V and J ends were trimmed by 5 bases and 6 bases, with 25 bases remaining between them. As DNA, the CDR3 is TGTGCCATCAGTCCTGCCCCGGACAGATCCCCATGGCATGGCTACACCTTC. It specifies CAISPAPDRSPWHGYTF.

This rearrangement joins TRBV15 to TRBJ1-2, with a possible D match to TRBD1 (6 bases). This CDR3 comprises 16 residues. Germline CDR1 is LNHNV and CDR2 is YYDKDF (reference sequence). V lost 6 bases, J lost 4 bases, and 21 bases lay in between. CDR3 coding DNA: TGTGCCACCAGTAGGACCGGGACATCACACCTCTATGGCTACACCTTC. It encodes CATSRTGTSHLYGYTF.

This clonotype showed up many times. The genes are TRBV12-3 or TRBV12-4 and TRBJ2-1; 7 bases fit TRBD2. Trimming cost V 2 bases and J 7 bases; bases outside gene matches: 11. The CDR3 is made up of 16 amino acids. CDR3 region: CASSLNEGGSRNEQFF. The CDR3 region has the DNA TGTGCCAGCAGTTTAAATGAGGGCGGGAGTCGGAATGAGCAGTTCTTC.

The rearrangement joins TRBV5-1 to TRBJ2-1; 11 positions match TRBD2. The germline V gene has CDR1 SGHRS and CDR2 YFSETQ. The CDR3 extends over 18 amino acids. Trimming cost V 4 bases and J 3 bases; bases outside gene matches: 12. CDR3 amino acids: CASSPSPTSGDIYNEQFF. CDR3 DNA sequence: TGCGCCAGCAGCCCCTCCCCGACTAGCGGGGACATCTACAATGAGCAGTTCTTC.

The chain carries TRBV5-1 and TRBJ2-1; 7 bases agree with TRBD2. The junction had 7 bases not matched to a gene; V was cut back by 1 base and J by 3 bases. There are 16 residues in the CDR3. From germline, CDR1 is SGHRS and CDR2 YFSETQ. This chain's CDR3 is CASSLSGGSNYNEQFF. The CDR3 DNA sequence: TGCGCCAGCAGCTTGTCCGGCGGGAGTAACTACAATGAGCAGTTCTTC.

This rearrangement joins TRBV12-3 or TRBV12-4 to TRBJ1-5; 9 nucleotides line up with TRBD1. The CDR3 consists of 15 residues. Trimming cost V 6 bases and J 5 bases; bases outside gene matches: 8. The CDR3 region is CASSQKTGGYQPQHF. CDR3 nucleotides: TGTGCCAGCAGCCAAAAGACAGGGGGGTATCAGCCCCAGCATTTT.

This clonotype was picked up a small number of times. V is TRBV5-1 and J is TRBJ2-1; 9 bases are shared with TRBD1. J was trimmed by 10 bases and V by 4 bases; bases with no gene match: 12. Germline values: CDR1 SGHRS, CDR2 YFSETQ. The CDR3 is 15 residues long. For the CDR3, the DNA is TGCGCCAGCAGCCTCCCGGACAGGGGCGCAGGGGAGCAGTTCTTC. Its translation is CASSLPDRGAGEQFF.

The CDR3 DNA follows: TGCGCCAGTGAAATCAGCCCCTACGAGCAGTACTTC. This encodes CASEISPYEQYF. The chain joins TRBV10-2 to TRBJ2-7, with D uncertain. Per germline, CDR1 WSHSY and CDR2 SAAADI. V was trimmed by 9 bases and J by 2 bases, leaving 11 bases between them. The CDR3 loop spans 12 amino acids.

This clonotype occurred a few times. The chain employs TRBV7-9 and TRBJ2-5; D may be TRBD1 or TRBD2 (5 bases each). Germline loops: CDR1 SEHNR, CDR2 FQNEAQ (reference sequence). V was pared by 2 bases and J by 5 bases, with 15 bases between. The CDR3 totals 15 residues. CDR3 sequence reads: CASSLPRLGEETQYF. Written as DNA, the CDR3 is TGTGCCAGCAGCTTACCACGTTTGGGGGAGGAGACCCAGTACTTC.

V usage is TRBV20-1 and J usage is TRBJ2-7; weak D call: TRBD1 (6 bases). Germline CDR1 is DFQATT and CDR2 is SNEGSKA (reference sequence). Trimming took 3 bases from V and 12 from J, leaving 21 bases between them. This CDR3 has 13 amino acids. CDR3 in amino acids: CSASRTSGTPSYF. DNA of the CDR3: TGCAGTGCTAGCCGAACGTCCGGGACACCGTCGTACTTC.

This clonotype turned up a few times. J is TRBJ2-7 and V is TRBV20-1; TRBD1 is a possible D gene (6 bases). The CDR3 runs 15 residues. Trimming stripped 1 base from V and 1 base from J, with 14 bases between. CDR1 and CDR2 (germline): DFQATT, SNEGSKA (reference sequence). The CDR3, as DNA: TGCAGTGCTAGAGGGGACGGTACAGGGTCCTACGAGCAGTACTTC. Its protein is CSARGDGTGSYEQYF.